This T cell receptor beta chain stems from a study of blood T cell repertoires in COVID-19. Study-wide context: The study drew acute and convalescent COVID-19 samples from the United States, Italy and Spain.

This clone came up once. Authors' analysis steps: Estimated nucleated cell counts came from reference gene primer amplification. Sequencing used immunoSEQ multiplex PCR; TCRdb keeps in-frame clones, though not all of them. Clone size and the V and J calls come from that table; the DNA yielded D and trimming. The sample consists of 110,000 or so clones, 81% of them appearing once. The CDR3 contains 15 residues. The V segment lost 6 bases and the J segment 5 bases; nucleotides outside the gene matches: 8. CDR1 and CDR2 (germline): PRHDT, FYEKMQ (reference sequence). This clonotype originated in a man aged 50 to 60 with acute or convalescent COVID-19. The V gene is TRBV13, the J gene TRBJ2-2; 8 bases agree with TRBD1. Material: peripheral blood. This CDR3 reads CASSQGASLTGELFF. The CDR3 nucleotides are TGTGCCAGCAGTCAGGGGGCGAGTCTAACCGGGGAGCTGTTTTTT.